These 9 T cell receptor beta chains share one sample of origin, sequenced in a study of cytomegalovirus exposure and HLA in healthy donors. This PCR relied on a set of 60 Vbeta primers and 13 Jbeta primers. Sequencing used immunoSEQ multiplex PCR; TCRdb keeps in-frame clones, though not all of them. The specimen's table records around 84,000 clones. Sequencing used PBMCs. The receptor set was obtained from a man aged 30 to 45 in good health and CMV-seronegative.

The J gene is TRBJ1-1, the V gene TRBV18; perhaps TRBD1 as D (5 bases). V was shortened by 4 bases and J by 4 bases, with 10 bases between the two germline ends. This CDR3 is built from 13 residues. Germline values: CDR1 KGHSH, CDR2 LQKENI. The CDR3 here is CASSLQGPTEAFF. CDR3 sequence (DNA): TGTGCCAGCTCACTTCAGGGTCCCACTGAAGCTTTCTTT.

This chain links TRBV2 with TRBJ1-4, with 11 bases identical to TRBD1. CDR3 length: 18 residues. CDR1 is SNHLY, CDR2 FYNNEI, per germline. J lost 1 base, V lost 6 bases, and 10 bases had no gene match. The CDR3 bases are TGTGCCAGCAGCGCCGCGGGACAGGGGGATAGAACTAATGAAAAACTGTTTTTT. Amino acids: CASSAAGQGDRTNEKLFF.

This chain links TRBV4-2 with TRBJ2-7; 9 nucleotides match TRBD2. There are 16 residues in the CDR3. In germline, CDR1 is LGHNA, CDR2 YNFKEQ. V dropped 0 bases and J dropped 5; count of bases not matched to a gene: 8. Here the CDR3 reads CASSQDLAGTGHEQYF. CDR3 DNA sequence: TGTGCCAGCAGCCAAGATCTAGCGGGGACGGGCCACGAGCAGTACTTC.

The genes are TRBV7-9 and TRBJ2-7, with D maybe TRBD1 (5 bases). V was pared by 1 base and J by 4 bases, with 14 bases between. This CDR3 spans 15 amino acids. The germline gives CDR1 SEHNR, CDR2 FQNEAQ (reference sequence). The DNA for the CDR3 is TGTGCCAGCAGCTTAGTCTTCCAGGGATCGTACGAGCAGTACTTC. Amino acids: CASSLVFQGSYEQYF.

V is TRBV4-1 and J is TRBJ1-6; 10 positions match TRBD1. V shed 3 bases and J 9 bases; nucleotides not matched to a gene: 8. CDR3 length equals 16 residues. The germline V gene has CDR1 MGHRA and CDR2 YSYEKL. CDR3 in amino acids: CASSQVRQGAGSPLHF. CDR3 DNA: TGCGCCAGCAGCCAGGTCAGACAGGGGGCCGGTTCACCCCTCCACTTT.

This chain connects TRBV9 to TRBJ2-1; 9 bases are a match to TRBD1. CDR1 and CDR2 from the germline V gene are SGDLS and YYNGEE. With V trimmed by 3 bases and J by 9 bases, 13 bases remained unmatched. This CDR3 contains 16 residues. The CDR3: CASSAEQGAQGVEQFF. As DNA, the CDR3 is TGTGCCAGCAGCGCCGAACAGGGGGCGCAGGGGGTTGAGCAGTTCTTC.

The rearrangement links TRBV6-5 to TRBJ2-3; D uncertain. CDR1 is MNHEY and CDR2 is SVGAGI in the germline V gene. V was clipped by 4 bases and J by 0 bases, with 14 bases between them. This CDR3 is built from 16 residues. The CDR3 sequence: CASSSLKSTSTDTQYF. CDR3 nucleotides: TGTGCCAGCAGTTCTCTTAAGTCGACTAGCACAGATACGCAGTATTTT.

This chain connects TRBV7-3 to TRBJ2-5; tentatively, D is TRBD2 (5 bases). V was clipped by 4 bases and J by 4 bases, with 10 bases between them. Germline V gene sequence: CDR1 SGHTA, CDR2 FQGTGA. The CDR3 is 13 amino acids. This CDR3 is CASSYSVGETQYF. In nucleotides, the CDR3 is TGTGCCAGCAGCTATAGCGTGGGAGAGACCCAGTACTTC.

The J gene is TRBJ2-3, the V gene TRBV19, with 12 bases matching TRBD2. The CDR3 covers 14 residues. Germline-derived CDR1 and CDR2 are LNHDA and SQIVND (reference sequence). Trimming removed 3 bases from V and 6 bases from J; junction bases left unmatched: 1. The CDR3 here is CASSITSGRDTQYF. DNA of the CDR3: TGTGCCAGTAGTATTACTAGCGGGAGGGATACGCAGTATTTT.